These T cell receptor beta chains were read from a single sample in a study of cytomegalovirus exposure and HLA in healthy donors. Here immunoSEQ multiplex PCR was the method, and the copy in TCRdb shows in-frame clones only, minus some. The repertoire holds 300,000 to 450,000 clones, roughly 90% seen once, with approximately 0.8% in the top ten. Sequenced sample: PBMCs. The receptors were gathered from a woman in her late teens or twenties in good health and CMV-seronegative. CDR3s include the opening cysteine and the closing phenylalanine or tryptophan. D genes are given only for firm matches. Size values are once, few and many counts, or a class for expanded clones, and some rows have none.

clone_size	v_call	j_call	d_call	cdr3_length	cdr3_nt	cdr3_aa
-	TRBV6-5	TRBJ1-1	-	14	TGTGCCAGCAGTTACTCTGGGGGGAGGGAGGGAGCTTTCTTT	CASSYSGGREGAFF
-	TRBV28	TRBJ2-7	TRBD2	13	TGTGCCAGCTTCGCACTAGCGGGCTACGAGCAGTACTTC	CASFALAGYEQYF
-	TRBV6-5	TRBJ1-3	TRBD1	13	TGTGCCAGCACAGGGGGAGCTGGAAACACCATATATTTT	CASTGGAGNTIYF
-	TRBV18	TRBJ2-7	TRBD1	13	TGTGCCAGCTCACCCGACAGGGTAGGCGAGCAGTACTTC	CASSPDRVGEQYF
-	TRBV5-8	TRBJ1-6	TRBD1	13	TGTGCCAGCAGGGGACAGCCTAATTCACCCCTCCACTTT	CASRGQPNSPLHF
-	TRBV7-8	TRBJ1-2	TRBD1	14	TGTGCCAGCAGCTTATCGACAGGGTTGAGGGGCTACACCTTC	CASSLSTGLRGYTF
-	TRBV27	TRBJ1-4	TRBD1	14	TGTGCCAGCAGTCCAAGGGACAGGAATGAAAAACTGTTTTTT	CASSPRDRNEKLFF
-	TRBV5-5	TRBJ2-3	TRBD1	14	TGTGCCAGCAGCTCCGACAGGGATGGAGATACGCAGTATTTT	CASSSDRDGDTQYF
few	TRBV27	TRBJ1-5	-	15	TGTGCCAGCAGTTTGATAGGCGGGGGCAATCAGCCCCAGCATTTT	CASSLIGGGNQPQHF
-	TRBV5-1	TRBJ2-5	TRBD1	15	TGCGCCAGCAGCCAGGGACAGGCCTACCAAGAGACCCAGTACTTC	CASSQGQAYQETQYF
-	TRBV4-1	TRBJ2-5	TRBD2	16	TGCGCCAGCAGCCCGAACCCGGCTAGCGGGGTTGAGACCCAGTACTTC	CASSPNPASGVETQYF
-	TRBV6-5	TRBJ1-2	-	16	TGTGCCAGCAGTTACCTTATTTTGCAGGTTGCGTGGGGCTACACCTTC	CASSYLILQVAWGYTF
-	TRBV5-1	TRBJ2-2	-	14	TGCGCCAGCAGCTACATGGGAGACACCGGGGAGCTGTTTTTT	CASSYMGDTGELFF
-	TRBV2	TRBJ2-3	TRBD1	15	TGTGCCAGCAGTGACGGGGGACAGGGGACAGATACGCAGTATTTT	CASSDGGQGTDTQYF
-	TRBV2	TRBJ1-1	-	12	TGTGCCAGCAGTTACCTAAACACTGAAGCTTTCTTT	CASSYLNTEAFF
-	TRBV5-1	TRBJ2-7	-	13	TGCGCCAGCAGCTACCGCGGCGGGCACGAGCAGTACTTC	CASSYRGGHEQYF
-	TRBV6-1	TRBJ1-1	-	13	TGTGCCAGCAGTGATCGCACTAACACTGAAGCTTTCTTT	CASSDRTNTEAFF
-	TRBV19	TRBJ2-7	TRBD2	16	TGTGCCAGTAGGCCCAGCGGGAGGGCCGGGTCTGGGGAGCAGTACTTC	CASRPSGRAGSGEQYF
-	TRBV18	TRBJ2-5	-	15	TGTGCCAGCTCACCACGTGTTGAACGAACAGGGTCCCAGTACTTC	CASSPRVERTGSQYF
-	TRBV7-3	TRBJ2-3	TRBD2	16	TGTGCCAGCAGCACCGGACTAGCGGGAGTTGGGGGTACGCAGTATTTT	CASSTGLAGVGGTQYF
-	TRBV28	TRBJ1-1	-	12	TGTGCCAGCAGTTCTGCGACAACTGAAGCTTTCTTT	CASSSATTEAFF
-	TRBV28	TRBJ1-5	TRBD1	15	TGTGCCAGCAGCCGCAGGGGGGCATCCAATCAGCCCCAGCATTTT	CASSRRGASNQPQHF
-	TRBV4-1	TRBJ2-2	TRBD1	17	TGCGCCAGCAGCCAAGTTTCAGGGGGCATTATCGCCGGGGAGCTGTTTTTT	CASSQVSGGIIAGELFF
once	TRBV28	TRBJ1-2	TRBD1	13	TGTGCCAGCATCACCCAGGGGGCAGGAGGCTACACCTTC	CASITQGAGGYTF
-	TRBV30	TRBJ1-1	TRBD1	13	TGTGCCTGGGGCACAGGGGTGAGGACTGAAGCTTTCTTT	CAWGTGVRTEAFF
-	TRBV9	TRBJ2-3	-	18	TGTGCCAGCAGCCCCACGTACTTGACGGGAAGCTACACAGATACGCAGTATTTT	CASSPTYLTGSYTDTQYF
-	TRBV5-1	TRBJ1-5	TRBD1	16	TGCGCCAGCAGCTTGGGACAGGGAGGATTAGGACAGCCCCAGCATTTT	CASSLGQGGLGQPQHF
-	TRBV5-1	TRBJ1-1	-	15	TGCGCCAGCAGCCTCGACACTTACATGAACACTGAAGCTTTCTTT	CASSLDTYMNTEAFF
-	TRBV27	TRBJ2-2	-	15	TGTGCCAGCAGTATAAGTGGGAGGAACACCGGGGAGCTGTTTTTT	CASSISGRNTGELFF
-	TRBV6-5	TRBJ2-3	TRBD2	14	TGTGCCAGCAGTTACCCCGGGAGGGGAGATACGCAGTATTTT	CASSYPGRGDTQYF
-	TRBV6-4	TRBJ2-5	-	15	TGTGCCAGCAGTCCGTCGGGGGGCGGCGTAGAGACCCAGTACTTC	CASSPSGGGVETQYF
-	TRBV5-1	TRBJ2-5	TRBD2	17	TGCGCCAGCAGCTTACATCTAGCGGGGGGCCCTCGGGAGACCCAGTACTTC	CASSLHLAGGPRETQYF
-	TRBV30	TRBJ2-2	TRBD1	14	TGTGCCTGGAGCACAGGGGCGGGCACCGGGGAGCTGTTTTTT	CAWSTGAGTGELFF
few	TRBV2	TRBJ1-6	TRBD1	13	TGTGCCAGCATCGGACAGGGAATAAGGGCCCTCCACTTT	CASIGQGIRALHF
-	TRBV27	TRBJ2-6	-	14	TGTGCCAGCTTGCCAGGATCAGGGGCCAACGTCCTGACTTTC	CASLPGSGANVLTF
-	TRBV7-8	TRBJ1-1	-	14	TGTGCCAGCAGCGCGAGCGGGGTGGTCGCTGAAGCTTTCTTT	CASSASGVVAEAFF
-	TRBV2	TRBJ2-1	TRBD2	15	TGTGCCAGCAGTGAACGAGCGGGGGCGCACAATGAGCAGTTCTTC	CASSERAGAHNEQFF
few	TRBV9	TRBJ1-1	-	15	TGTGCCAGCAGCGCCCACGAGTCACTGAACACTGAAGCTTTCTTT	CASSAHESLNTEAFF
-	TRBV5-1	TRBJ1-1	-	14	TGCGCCAGCAGCTTGGGCCGGGAGAACACTGAAGCTTTCTTT	CASSLGRENTEAFF
-	TRBV28	TRBJ2-7	TRBD2	13	TGTGCCAGCAGTACTAGCGGCGTCTACGAGCAGTACTTC	CASSTSGVYEQYF
-	TRBV6-1	TRBJ1-1	-	15	TGTGCCAGCAGCCCGATCCGGACAGCGAACACTGAAGCTTTCTTT	CASSPIRTANTEAFF
-	TRBV5-1	TRBJ2-7	TRBD1	15	TGCGCCAGCAGCCAAGACGCCACAGGGGTCTACGAGCAGTACTTC	CASSQDATGVYEQYF
-	TRBV4-2	TRBJ1-5	-	17	TGTGCCAGCAGCCAAGGTTCACAGGGATATAGCAATCAGCCCCAGCATTTT	CASSQGSQGYSNQPQHF
-	TRBV11-2	TRBJ2-7	-	16	TGTGCCAGCAGCTCATCTCCCTTAGCGGACTCCTACGAGCAGTACTTC	CASSSSPLADSYEQYF
-	TRBV7-9	TRBJ1-1	-	18	TGTGCCAGCAGCGTCGGTTTGGGCAGCTTACCCGGGAACACTGAAGCTTTCTTT	CASSVGLGSLPGNTEAFF
-	TRBV2	TRBJ2-7	-	13	TGTGCCAGCAATCCCTGGAGCTCCTACGAGCAGTACTTC	CASNPWSSYEQYF
few	TRBV6-1	TRBJ2-3	TRBD1	16	TGTGCCAGCAGTGAAGGAGGGGACAGGGTCACAGATACGCAGTATTTT	CASSEGGDRVTDTQYF
-	TRBV6-5	TRBJ1-1	-	14	TGTGCCAGCAACTTTGAGAGGATGAACACTGAAGCTTTCTTT	CASNFERMNTEAFF
-	TRBV6-1	TRBJ2-1	-	14	TGTGCCAGCAGTGGAGGACTGGCGTCCCATGAGCAGTTCTTC	CASSGGLASHEQFF
-	TRBV27	TRBJ1-3	-	13	TGTGCCAGCAGTTACGACAGGGGAAACACCATATATTTT	CASSYDRGNTIYF
few	TRBV19	TRBJ1-5	TRBD1	16	TGTGCCAGTACGACAGGGGGCGGTTCGGGCAATCAGCCCCAGCATTTT	CASTTGGGSGNQPQHF